The present entry profiles one T cell receptor beta chain with its context. No antigen is known for it. The sample originates from a study of graft-versus-host responses after intestinal transplantation. Whole-study context: Recipients were all induced with anti-thymocyte globulin, then given tacrolimus and steroids for around three years.

Sequencing used immunoSEQ multiplex PCR; TCRdb keeps in-frame clones, though not all of them. Of approximately 81,000 clones listed, around nine tenths were seen once; the top ten hold around 8.6%. Trimming took 5 bases from V and 2 from J, leaving 5 bases between them. Germline V gives CDR1 SGHVS, CDR2 FNYEAQ. The CDR3 runs to 12 residues. The TCR was taken from a human donor who was the organ donor for an intestinal transplant. Material: unstimulated CD8+ T cells sorted from spleen or lymph node cells, obtained before transplant. The genes are TRBV7-6 and TRBJ2-3; D not resolved. The CDR3 spells CASSPNTDTQYF. In nucleotides, the CDR3 is TGTGCCAGCAGCCCTAACACAGATACGCAGTATTTT.